Presented here are 27 T cell receptor beta chains from one specimen sequenced in a study of T-cell reconstitution after alpha-beta-depleted transplantation in children. Broader study findings: A year had passed since transplant, and T-cell counts and diversity by then came mostly from newly produced T cells.

These receptors have no identified antigens. Unique molecular identifiers were incorporated when the TCRbeta library was constructed. Each CDR3 protein gets one entry after TCRdb re-called the PCR reads with MiXCR. The sample lists around 270,000 distinct CDR3 sequences; roughly 8.2% were seen once. Here the sequenced sample was peripheral blood, taken 360 days after TCRalphabeta/CD19-depleted stem cell transplant. All receptors come from a female patient aged 2-9 years who had a stem cell transplant for Fanconi anemia, so the T cells may come from the graft donor.

This clonotype was recorded at least ten times. The chain has TRBV6-5 and TRBJ2-3; 9 bases are shared with TRBD2. V shed 2 bases and J 5 bases; nucleotides not matched to a gene: 8. Germline CDR1 MNHEY, CDR2 SVGAGI. The CDR3 has 16 residues. This CDR3 is CASSYGLARRKDTQYF. Here the CDR3 DNA reads TGTGCCAGCAGTTACGGACTAGCGAGGCGAAAAGATACGCAGTATTTT.

V and J are TRBV5-1 and TRBJ2-6; no firm D call. The V gene lost 0 bases and the J gene lost 0 bases, with 7 bases spanning the gap. The germline V gene has CDR1 SGHRS and CDR2 YFSETQ. The CDR3 contains 16 residues. CDR3 amino acids: CASSLAGASGANVLTF. The CDR3 coding sequence is TGCGCCAGCAGCTTGGCAGGCGCCTCTGGGGCCAACGTCCTGACTTTC.

This clonotype was recorded many times. The chain has TRBV9 and TRBJ2-7, with D perhaps matching TRBD2 (6 bases). V was shortened by 0 bases and J by 3 bases, with 13 bases between the two germline ends. CDR3 length: 15 amino acids. Germline loops: CDR1 SGDLS, CDR2 YYNGEE. The CDR3 sequence is CASSVGSTRNYEQYF. In DNA, the CDR3 is TGTGCCAGCAGCGTAGGTTCGACTAGGAACTACGAGCAGTACTTC.

This clonotype was found many times. J is TRBJ1-5 and V is TRBV5-1, with 10 bases matching TRBD1. The V and J ends lost 0 bases and 4 bases, in that order; junction bases with no gene match: 1. This CDR3 has 15 amino acids. The germline gives CDR1 SGHRS, CDR2 YFSETQ. The CDR3 spells CASSLAGQGNQPQHF. CDR3 in DNA: TGCGCCAGCAGCTTGGCGGGACAGGGGAATCAGCCCCAGCATTTT.

V gene TRBV20-1 combines with J gene TRBJ1-2; 8 bases are shared with TRBD1. This CDR3 region has 13 residues. CDR1 and CDR2 (germline): DFQATT, SNEGSKA (reference sequence). Losses at the gene ends were 0 bases for V and 6 bases for J; bases not matched to a gene: 3. The DNA for the CDR3 is TGCAGTGCTAGAGAGCAGGGGGCGGATGGCTACACCTTC. It translates to CSAREQGADGYTF.

This clonotype was observed at least ten times. The genes are TRBV29-1 and TRBJ2-2, with 9 positions matching TRBD2. V gave up 6 bases and J gave up 2 bases; unmatched junction bases: 10. Germline V gives CDR1 SQVTM, CDR2 ANQGSEA. This CDR3 is 16 amino acids long. The CDR3 spells CSVKRGGRANTGELFF. The CDR3 nucleotides read TGCAGCGTCAAAAGGGGCGGGAGGGCCAACACCGGGGAGCTGTTTTTT.

This clonotype was seen at least ten times. The V call is TRBV30, the J call TRBJ2-5; 11 nucleotides agree with TRBD2. The V gene's germline CDR1 is GTSNPN and CDR2 SVGIG (reference sequence). Trimming cost V 2 bases and J 4 bases; bases outside gene matches: 3. CDR3 length: 14 amino acids. Here the CDR3 reads CAWSITSGRETQYF. The DNA for the CDR3 is TGTGCCTGGAGTATAACTAGCGGGAGAGAGACCCAGTACTTC.

This clonotype was seen more than once but under ten times. J is TRBJ2-5 and V is TRBV12-3 or TRBV12-4; 11 bases are shared with TRBD2. Trimming took 3 bases from V and 0 from J; bases not matched to a gene: 12. CDR3 length equals 19 residues. This CDR3 reads CASSFWLAGGEPYQETQYF. The CDR3 DNA follows: TGTGCCAGCAGTTTTTGGTTAGCGGGGGGGGAACCGTACCAAGAGACCCAGTACTTC.

This clonotype has more than one count but fewer than ten. CDR3: CASSGLGVYGYTF. The DNA for the CDR3 is TGTGCCAGCAGTGGATTGGGGGTCTATGGCTACACCTTC. The gene calls are TRBV6-1 and TRBJ1-2; tentatively, D is TRBD1 (5 bases). V dropped 4 bases and J dropped 4 bases, with 10 bases sitting between them. The CDR3 runs 13 residues. Germline loops: CDR1 MNHNS, CDR2 SASEGT.

Worth noting for this clonotype: A read error may explain this, as a much larger clone is one base away. The chain couples TRBV12-3 or TRBV12-4 to TRBJ2-2, with 12 bases aligning to TRBD2. This CDR3 contains 18 residues. The CDR3 loop reads CAISFLAGGPAGTGELFF. CDR3 nucleotide sequence: TGTGCCATCAGTTTCCTAGCGGGAGGGCCTGCTGGGACCGGGGAGCTGTTTTTT.

This chain connects TRBV6-1 to TRBJ1-2; the D is unclear. The ends were cut back, 7 bases at V and 4 bases at J, with 16 bases in the middle. CDR3 length: 14 residues. Germline assignment: CDR1 MNHNS and CDR2 SASEGT. Written as DNA, the CDR3 is TGTGCCAGCACCCCGGCCCGACTGACCTATGGCTACACCTTC. Its protein is CASTPARLTYGYTF.

This chain connects TRBV15 to TRBJ1-5; 8 bases fit TRBD1. CDR1 and CDR2 from the germline V gene are LNHNV and YYDKDF (reference sequence). J lost 5 bases, V lost 7 bases, and 10 bases had no gene match. The length of the CDR3 is 15 residues. The CDR3 sequence is CATTSGQGKDQPQHF. The CDR3, as DNA: TGTGCCACCACCTCCGGACAGGGAAAAGATCAGCCCCAGCATTTT.

The V gene is TRBV20-1, the J gene TRBJ1-5; no reliable D call. There are 14 residues in the CDR3. Germline V gene lookup returns CDR1 DFQATT and CDR2 SNEGSKA (reference sequence). V was cut by 2 bases and J by 0 bases, with 8 bases left in between. CDR3 loop: CSARLPDSNQPQHF. In DNA, the CDR3 is TGCAGTGCTAGACTGCCGGATAGCAATCAGCCCCAGCATTTT.

The table lists this clonotype with many counts. This chain joins TRBV5-5 and TRBJ2-3; weak D call: TRBD1 (6 bases). The CDR3 runs to 15 residues. In germline, CDR1 is SGHKS, CDR2 YYEKEE (reference sequence). The ends were cut back, 1 base at V and 4 bases at J, with 13 bases in the middle. Here the CDR3 DNA reads TGTGCCAGCAGCTTGTTGGGGGCTGGGTCAGATACGCAGTATTTT. Protein sequence: CASSLLGAGSDTQYF.

The chain employs TRBV7-9 and TRBJ2-7, with TRBD2 as a possible D gene (6 bases). V was shortened by 5 bases and J by 1 base, with 15 bases between the two germline ends. Per the germline V gene, CDR1 is SEHNR and CDR2 is FQNEAQ (reference sequence). The CDR3 contains 15 residues. Here the CDR3 DNA reads TGTGCCAGCAGCCCTCAGGACTACCCTTCCTACGAGCAGTACTTC. Its translation: CASSPQDYPSYEQYF.

This clonotype appeared a few times. The chain is built from TRBV9 and TRBJ2-3; a possible D gene is TRBD2 (7 bases). CDR3 length: 16 residues. V shed 7 bases and J shed 0 bases, with 18 bases lying between them. CDR1 is SGDLS, CDR2 YYNGEE, per germline. The CDR3 is CASAKGGGSSTDTQYF. The CDR3 DNA reads TGTGCCAGCGCAAAGGGGGGGGGGTCGAGCACAGATACGCAGTATTTT.

The table lists this clonotype with many counts. This chain joins TRBV28 and TRBJ1-5, with D perhaps TRBD1 (5 bases). From germline, CDR1 is MDHEN and CDR2 SYDVKM. CDR3 size: 12 residues. Trimming took 8 bases from V and 7 from J, leaving 12 bases between them. CDR3 DNA sequence: TGTGCCAGCTCGAATAGGGACCAGCCCCAGCATTTT. Translating it yields CASSNRDQPQHF.

In its sample, this clonotype was seen many times. V is TRBV20-1 and J is TRBJ2-5; possibly TRBD1 for D (5 bases). Germline-derived CDR1 and CDR2 are DFQATT and SNEGSKA (reference sequence). This CDR3 contains 12 residues. V dropped 5 bases and J dropped 1 base, with 8 bases sitting between them. The CDR3 coding sequence is TGCAGTGCTTCAGGGATCCAAGAGACCCAGTACTTC. Amino acid sequence: CSASGIQETQYF.

This clonotype was detected ten times or more. V usage is TRBV20-1 and J usage is TRBJ2-1, with 10 positions matching TRBD2. From germline, CDR1 is DFQATT and CDR2 SNEGSKA (reference sequence). The CDR3 is made up of 14 amino acids. V was pared by 1 base and J by 12 bases, with 9 bases of the junction left unmatched. The CDR3 DNA reads TGCAGTGCTAGAGTCACAACTAGCGGGGTCGGGCAGTTCTTC. This codes for CSARVTTSGVGQFF.

This clonotype has more than one count but fewer than ten. This chain connects TRBV7-8 to TRBJ2-7; TRBD2 matches at 9 bases. The ends lost 5 bases at V and 2 bases at J; junction bases unmatched: 10. Germline CDR1 and CDR2: SGHVS and FQNEAQ. The CDR3 totals 16 residues. The chain's CDR3 is CASSPGASGVPYEQYF. The CDR3 nucleotides read TGTGCCAGCAGCCCTGGGGCTAGCGGGGTCCCCTACGAGCAGTACTTC.

This clonotype has at least ten counts. The gene calls are TRBV4-3 and TRBJ1-2; D unclear. The germline gives CDR1 LGHNA, CDR2 YSLEER. V lost 0 bases, J lost 2 bases, and 7 bases lay in between. This CDR3 contains 14 residues. Here the CDR3 reads CASSQDATNYGYTF. In DNA, the CDR3 is TGCGCCAGCAGCCAAGATGCGACAAACTATGGCTACACCTTC.

V is TRBV5-6 and J is TRBJ2-5; D possibly corresponds to TRBD1 (6 bases). The CDR3 runs 14 residues. In germline, CDR1 is SGHDT, CDR2 YYEEEE. V was trimmed by 4 bases and J by 1 base, leaving 11 bases between them. CDR3 nucleotides: TGTGCCAGCAGCGTGCAGGGGCGCCAAGAGACCCAGTACTTC. As protein: CASSVQGRQETQYF.

This clonotype showed up many times. V and J are TRBV6-5 and TRBJ2-2; D is unresolved. Germline loops: CDR1 MNHEY, CDR2 SVGAGI. Deletions cut 4 bases from V and 3 bases from J, with 12 bases between. The CDR3 sequence is 15 residues long. The CDR3 DNA reads as TGTGCCAGCAGTTCACACGTTCAATACACCGGGGAGCTGTTTTTT. Translated, it gives CASSSHVQYTGELFF.

This clonotype has a count of ten or more. This sequence joins TRBV12-3 or TRBV12-4 and TRBJ2-4; 8 nucleotides agree with TRBD2. The CDR3 covers 13 residues. V trimming: 8 bases; J trimming: 4 bases; junction bases outside the gene matches: 4. CDR3 sequence (DNA): TGTGCCAGCTGCCAGCGGGAGAAAAACATTCAGTACTTC. The encoded protein is CASCQREKNIQYF.

This clonotype has a count of ten or more. The chain couples TRBV4-3 to TRBJ2-2; D is perhaps TRBD1 or TRBD2 (5 bases each). Per the germline V gene, CDR1 is LGHNA and CDR2 is YSLEER. Trimming shortened V by 0 bases and J by 0 bases, and 14 bases separated the two germline ends. The CDR3 consists of 18 residues. CDR3 region: CASSQETWGTANTGELFF. The CDR3, as DNA: TGCGCCAGCAGCCAAGAGACGTGGGGGACCGCGAACACCGGGGAGCTGTTTTTT.

This clonotype was observed a handful of times. The chain recombines TRBV25-1 with TRBJ2-5, with D tentatively TRBD1 or TRBD2 (5 bases each). The CDR3 extends over 15 amino acids. V lost 2 bases and J 7 bases, leaving 17 bases between the germline ends. Germline assignment: CDR1 MGHDK and CDR2 SYGVNS. The CDR3 nucleotides read TGTGCCAGCAGTGAACCGGGACGTGAGTTGGGGACCCAGTACTTC. Its translation: CASSEPGRELGTQYF.

Many counts were recorded for this clonotype. The V gene is TRBV27, the J gene TRBJ2-5; 12 bases are shared with TRBD2. Trimming removed 5 bases from V and 4 bases from J; junction bases left unmatched: 5. This CDR3 spans 15 amino acids. Germline CDR1 reads MNHEY; CDR2 reads SMNVEV (reference sequence). As DNA, the CDR3 is TGTGCCAGCAGTCCCGTACTAGCGGGGGGAGAGACCCAGTACTTC. Its protein product is CASSPVLAGGETQYF.